Each of the 25 T cell receptor beta chains below was sequenced from the same sample in a study of cytomegalovirus exposure and HLA in healthy donors. The PCR ran on 60 Vbeta and 13 Jbeta primers. Repertoires were generated with immunoSEQ multiplex PCR, while TCRdb's copy carries only in-frame clones and drops some. The repertoire holds approximately 170,000 clones, with roughly 79% as singletons. The specimen sequenced was PBMCs. The receptors here all came from a man between 18 and 35 years old in good health and CMV-seropositive.

This chain links TRBV7-2 with TRBJ2-7; 9 bases align to TRBD2. This CDR3 region has 14 residues. The germline gives CDR1 SGHTA, CDR2 FQGNSA. Trimming removed 4 bases from V and 3 bases from J; junction bases left unmatched: 4. The CDR3 DNA reads as TGTGCCAGCAGCTCGGTAGCGGGGGTCTACGAGCAGTACTTC. Translating it yields CASSSVAGVYEQYF.

J is TRBJ2-1 and V is TRBV5-1, with TRBD2 identical over 9 bases. Trimming took 0 bases from V and 5 from J; bases not matched to a gene: 12. The CDR3 is 18 amino acids. Germline V CDR1 and CDR2: SGHRS, YFSETQ. The CDR3: CASSLARGVAGEDNEQFF. CDR3 bases: TGCGCCAGCAGCTTGGCACGGGGCGTAGCGGGAGAAGACAATGAGCAGTTCTTC.

The chain joins TRBV9 to TRBJ1-2, with 8 bases matching TRBD1. V trimming: 0 bases; J trimming: 5 bases; junction bases outside the gene matches: 12. The V gene's germline CDR1 is SGDLS and CDR2 YYNGEE. The CDR3 consists of 17 residues. In DNA, the CDR3 is TGTGCCAGCAGCGTAGCTACCCTGACAGGGGCGGGGTATGGCTACACCTTC. It specifies CASSVATLTGAGYGYTF. Based on the CDR3 plus reference TRBV9 and TRBJ1-2, the full variable domain is DSGVTQTPKHLITATGQRVTLRCSPRSGDLSVYWYQQSLDQGLQFLIQYYNGEERAKGNILERFSAQQFPDLHSELNLSSLELGDSALYFCASSVATLTGAGYGYTFGSGTRLTVV.

The chain combines TRBV28 with TRBJ2-7, with D maybe TRBD2 (7 bases). There are 15 residues in the CDR3. V was clipped by 8 bases and J by 2 bases, with 19 bases between them. The germline V gene encodes CDR1 MDHEN and CDR2 SYDVKM. The DNA of the CDR3 is TGTGCCAGCCACCCCGGGGGGCGAAGTACCTACGAGCAGTACTTC. Its protein is CASHPGGRSTYEQYF. Together with reference TRBV28 and TRBJ2-7, the CDR3 gives the full variable domain: DVKVTQSSRYLVKRTGEKVFLECVQDMDHENMFWYRQDPGLGLRLIYFSYDVKMKEKGDIPEGYSVSREKKERFSLILESASTNQTSMYLCASHPGGRSTYEQYFGPGTRLTVT.

The rearrangement links TRBV2 to TRBJ2-3; perhaps TRBD2 as D (5 bases). Germline V lookup: CDR1 SNHLY, CDR2 FYNNEI. This CDR3 is built from 16 residues. The V and J ends lost 4 bases and 1 base respectively, with 15 bases between them. CDR3 loop: CASSVGSGSRTDTQYF. CDR3 nucleotide sequence: TGTGCCAGCAGTGTCGGCAGTGGGAGTCGCACAGATACGCAGTATTTT.

Remarks on this clone: A read error may produce the germline difference seen at one junction end. V is TRBV7-7 and J is TRBJ2-2; 13 nucleotides line up with TRBD2. Per germline, CDR1 SSHAT and CDR2 FNYEAQ (reference sequence). The CDR3 extends over 15 amino acids. The CDR3 DNA is TGTGCTAGCAGAATACTAGCGGGAGGGACCGGGGAGCTGTTTTTT. As protein: CASRILAGGTGELFF.

This rearrangement joins TRBV11-2 to TRBJ2-7, with 7 bases that match TRBD1. Unmatched junction bases numbered 5, after V lost 0 bases and J lost 9 bases. This CDR3 spans 13 amino acids. The germline V gene has CDR1 SGHAT and CDR2 FQNNGV. The CDR3 sequence: CASSLERDSSQYF. For the CDR3, the DNA is TGTGCCAGCAGCTTAGAGAGGGACAGCTCGCAGTACTTC.

This rearrangement joins TRBV9 to TRBJ2-3; 8 nucleotides match TRBD1. Losses at the gene ends were 3 bases for V and 3 bases for J; bases not matched to a gene: 9. The CDR3 is 16 amino acids. Germline assignment: CDR1 SGDLS and CDR2 YYNGEE. CDR3 sequence (DNA): TGTGCCAGCAGCGGTCCCGGGACAGGTTTTACAGATACGCAGTATTTT. It specifies CASSGPGTGFTDTQYF.

About this clone itself: An end of the junction does not agree with germline; a read error may underlie this. The J gene is TRBJ2-7, the V gene TRBV28, with D tentatively TRBD1 (6 bases). Germline assignment: CDR1 MDHEN and CDR2 SYDVKM. The CDR3 totals 13 residues. The CDR3 loop reads CASSWTDSYEQHF. CDR3 nucleotides: TGTGCCAGCAGTTGGACAGACTCCTACGAGCAGCACTTC. Supplemented by reference TRBV28 and TRBJ2-7, the full variable domain reads DVKVTQSSRYLVKRTGEKVFLECVQDMDHENMFWYRQDPGLGLRLIYFSYDVKMKEKGDIPEGYSVSREKKERFSLILESASTNQTSMYLCASSWTDSYEQHFGPGTRLTVT.

The chain couples TRBV27 to TRBJ2-1, with 7 nucleotides matching TRBD2. The junction had 8 bases not matched to a gene; V was cut back by 7 bases and J by 2 bases. The CDR3 loop spans 15 amino acids. From germline, CDR1 is MNHEY and CDR2 SMNVEV (reference sequence). The CDR3 DNA follows: TGTGCCAGCACCTCTTTGACTAGCCCCTACAATGAGCAGTTCTTC. Translation: CASTSLTSPYNEQFF.

This chain uses TRBV29-1 with TRBJ2-6; D gene ambiguous. CDR3 length: 13 amino acids. Trimming took 4 bases from V and 2 from J, leaving 6 bases between them. Looked up from germline, CDR1 is SQVTM and CDR2 is ANQGSEA. The CDR3 sequence is CSVGVAGANVLTF. CDR3 DNA: TGCAGCGTTGGAGTGGCTGGGGCCAACGTCCTGACTTTC.

J is TRBJ1-1 and V is TRBV7-8, with 12 nucleotides matching TRBD1. CDR1 is SGHVS and CDR2 is FQNEAQ in the germline V gene. The CDR3 extends over 13 amino acids. J was trimmed by 10 bases and V by 4 bases; bases with no gene match: 4. This CDR3 is CASSYGDRGPAFF. The CDR3 DNA is TGTGCCAGCAGCTACGGGGACAGGGGGCCAGCTTTCTTT.

The chain carries TRBV5-1 and TRBJ1-2; possibly TRBD1 for D (5 bases). V was trimmed by 7 bases and J by 2 bases, leaving 9 bases between them. This CDR3 comprises 12 residues. CDR1 is SGHRS, CDR2 YFSETQ, per germline. CDR3 sequence: CASGQGNYGYTF. The CDR3 nucleotides are TGCGCCAGCGGCCAGGGAAACTATGGCTACACCTTC.

The rearrangement links TRBV9 to TRBJ2-3, with D possibly being TRBD1 (5 bases). The germline V gene encodes CDR1 SGDLS and CDR2 YYNGEE. Trimming pared 0 bases from V and 1 base from J, leaving 12 bases between. The CDR3 sequence is 16 residues long. CDR3: CASSVDPGWGTDTQYF. CDR3 sequence (DNA): TGTGCCAGCAGCGTAGATCCAGGGTGGGGCACAGATACGCAGTATTTT. The full variable domain, completed using reference TRBV9 and TRBJ2-3, is DSGVTQTPKHLITATGQRVTLRCSPRSGDLSVYWYQQSLDQGLQFLIQYYNGEERAKGNILERFSAQQFPDLHSELNLSSLELGDSALYFCASSVDPGWGTDTQYFGPGTRLTVL.

This clone was counted between two and nine times. The genes are TRBV7-9 and TRBJ2-7, with D perhaps TRBD1 (5 bases). V lost 2 bases and J lost 6, with 11 bases in between. This CDR3 spans 13 amino acids. CDR1 is SEHNR, CDR2 FQNEAQ, per germline (reference sequence). CDR3: CASSLRQLPEQYF. In nucleotides, the CDR3 is TGTGCCAGCAGCTTAAGACAGTTGCCCGAGCAGTACTTC.

This chain links TRBV6-5 with TRBJ1-2, with 7 bases that match TRBD1. J lost 2 bases, V lost 4 bases, and 7 bases had no gene match. This CDR3 region has 15 residues. Germline V gene sequence: CDR1 MNHEY, CDR2 SVGAGI. The CDR3, as DNA: TGTGCCAGCAGTTTTACAGGGGTCCCCAACTATGGCTACACCTTC. This codes for CASSFTGVPNYGYTF.

This clone has only one observation. This chain connects TRBV18 to TRBJ2-7; 7 nucleotides align to TRBD1. Losses at the gene ends were 3 bases for V and 1 base for J; bases not matched to a gene: 21. CDR1 is KGHSH, CDR2 LQKENI, per germline. CDR3 length equals 20 residues. Written as DNA, the CDR3 is TGTGCCAGCTCACCTCCCCATACCGACGGGGACAGTTATCTTTCCTACGAGCAGTACTTC. Translation gives CASSPPHTDGDSYLSYEQYF.

The rearrangement links TRBV7-8 to TRBJ1-2; D uncertain. V was clipped by 5 bases and J by 5 bases, with 24 bases between them. Germline V CDR1 and CDR2: SGHVS, FQNEAQ. This CDR3 region has 17 residues. The DNA of the CDR3 is TGTGCCAGCAGCCCAACGTTGCCAAGGGAGGATCAATATGGCTACACCTTC. Translated, it gives CASSPTLPREDQYGYTF.

The chain carries TRBV2 and TRBJ1-1, with TRBD1 matching over 8 bases. Germline assignment: CDR1 SNHLY and CDR2 FYNNEI. This CDR3 has 13 residues. With 5 bases clipped from V and 5 bases from J, the junction kept 4 bases outside the gene matches. In DNA, the CDR3 is TGTGCCAGCAGTCGACAGGGGAGTACTGAAGCTTTCTTT. This codes for CASSRQGSTEAFF.

This clone was counted a single time. The J gene is TRBJ2-1, the V gene TRBV6-1; D unresolved. The CDR3 extends over 12 amino acids. Looked up from germline, CDR1 is MNHNS and CDR2 is SASEGT. V lost 6 bases to trimming and J lost 2 bases, with 5 bases between them. CDR3 nucleotide sequence: TGTGCCAGCAGGGGCCCCTACAATGAGCAGTTCTTC. Its protein product is CASRGPYNEQFF.

This chain links TRBV28 with TRBJ1-1; TRBD1 is a possible D gene (5 bases). V lost 1 base, J lost 5 bases, and 11 bases lay in between. The CDR3 runs to 14 residues. Germline values: CDR1 MDHEN, CDR2 SYDVKM. CDR3: CASSLFGGGTEAFF. The DNA for the CDR3 is TGTGCCAGCAGTTTATTTGGGGGGGGAACTGAAGCTTTCTTT.

The rearrangement links TRBV28 to TRBJ2-5; a weak D match, TRBD2 (5 bases). The DNA end is a closer match to TRBJ2-7, so the J assignment may be wrong. Germline lookup yields CDR1 MDHEN and CDR2 SYDVKM. The CDR3 covers 17 residues. DNA of the CDR3: TGTGCCAGCAGTTTACTTATGGGCGGGTTAAGCTCCTACGAGCAGTACTTC. It specifies CASSLLMGGLSSYEQYF.

This clone was observed a handful of times. In nucleotides, the CDR3 is TGTGCCTGGAGTGGAGGATTTGCAGAGACCCAGTACTTC. It yields the protein CAWSGGFAETQYF. This rearrangement joins TRBV30 to TRBJ2-5; no reliable D call. V lost 1 base and J 4 bases, leaving 10 bases between the germline ends. Germline lookup yields CDR1 GTSNPN and CDR2 SVGIG (reference sequence). This CDR3 has 13 residues. The full variable domain, with the rest looked up from reference TRBV30 and TRBJ2-5, is SQTIHQWPATLVQPVGSPLSLECTVEGTSNPNLYWYRQAAGRGLQLLFYSVGIGQISSEVPQNLSASRPQDRQFILSSKKLLLSDSGFYLCAWSGGFAETQYFGPGTRLLVL.

In this sample, this clone turned up once. The rearrangement joins TRBV10-2 to TRBJ2-7; the D is unclear. CDR1 and CDR2 (germline): WSHSY, SAAADI. The length of the CDR3 is 13 residues. The V end lost 8 bases, the J end lost 6 bases, and 17 bases lay between the germline ends. CDR3 protein: CASLNTIVREQYF. In DNA form, the CDR3 reads TGCGCCAGCCTAAATACCATTGTCCGCGAGCAGTACTTC.

The CDR3 DNA follows: TGCGCCAGCAGCCAAGTCCCCCGGGTAACTGCCAACGAGCAGTACTTC. Amino acid sequence: CASSQVPRVTANEQYF. This chain uses TRBV4-3 with TRBJ2-7; no clear D. Germline CDR1 and CDR2: LGHNA and YSLEER. The CDR3 extends over 16 amino acids. Trimming took 1 base from V and 5 from J, leaving 18 bases between them.